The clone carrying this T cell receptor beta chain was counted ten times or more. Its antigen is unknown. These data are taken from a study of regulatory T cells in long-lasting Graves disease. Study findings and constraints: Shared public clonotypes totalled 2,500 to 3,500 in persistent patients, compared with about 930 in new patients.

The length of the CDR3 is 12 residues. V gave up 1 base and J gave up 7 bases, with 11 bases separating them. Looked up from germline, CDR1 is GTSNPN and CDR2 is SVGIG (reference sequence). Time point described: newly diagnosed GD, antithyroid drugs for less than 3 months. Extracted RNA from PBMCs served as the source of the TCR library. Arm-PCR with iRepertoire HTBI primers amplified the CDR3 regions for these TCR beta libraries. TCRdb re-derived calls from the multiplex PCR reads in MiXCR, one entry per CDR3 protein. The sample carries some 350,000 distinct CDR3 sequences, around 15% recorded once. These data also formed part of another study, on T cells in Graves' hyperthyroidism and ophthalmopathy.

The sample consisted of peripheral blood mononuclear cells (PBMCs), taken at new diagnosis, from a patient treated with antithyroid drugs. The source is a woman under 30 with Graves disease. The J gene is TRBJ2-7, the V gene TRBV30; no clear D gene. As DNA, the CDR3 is TGTGCCTGGAGTGGTGGGATGGAGGAGCAGTACTTC. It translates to CAWSGGMEEQYF.